These 11 T cell receptor beta chains came from one sample sequenced in a study of blood T cell repertoires in COVID-19. Profiled with immunoSEQ multiplex PCR; TCRdb holds only in-frame clones, not every one. The data contain about 290,000 clones, 70% to 90% of them singletons. The sample taken for sequencing was peripheral blood. These receptors all stem from a woman aged 45-65 years with active or convalescent COVID-19.

The chain is built from TRBV6-5 and TRBJ2-3; D is perhaps TRBD1 (5 bases). CDR1 and CDR2 (germline): MNHEY, SVGAGI. The V end lost 2 bases, the J end lost 0 bases, and 9 bases lay between the germline ends. The CDR3 loop spans 15 amino acids. CDR3 in amino acids: CASSYATASTDTQYF. CDR3 nucleotide sequence: TGTGCCAGCAGTTACGCGACAGCTAGCACAGATACGCAGTATTTT.

This chain uses TRBV29-1 with TRBJ1-2; no clear D gene. V lost 7 bases, J lost 5 bases, and 11 bases lay in between. CDR1 and CDR2 from the germline V gene are SQVTM and ANQGSEA. This CDR3 region has 11 residues. This CDR3 reads CSASGGYGYTF. CDR3 bases: TGCAGCGCCTCCGGAGGATATGGCTACACCTTC.

This clone was seen just once. The V and J genes are TRBV3-1 (or the pseudogene TRBV3-2) and TRBJ2-1; a weak D match, TRBD2 (6 bases). The V gene lost 4 bases and the J gene lost 12 bases, with 22 bases spanning the gap. Looked up from germline, CDR1 is LGHDT and CDR2 is YNNKEL (reference sequence). This CDR3 contains 15 residues. The CDR3 here is CASSLSPRGSARQFF. The CDR3 coding sequence is TGTGCCAGCAGCCTGTCCCCTCGGGGGAGCGCCCGGCAGTTCTTC.

V and J are TRBV19 and TRBJ2-7; TRBD1 aligns across 8 bases. Germline V CDR1 and CDR2: LNHDA, SQIVND (reference sequence). The CDR3 sequence is 15 residues long. Trimming cost V 3 bases and J 3 bases; bases outside gene matches: 7. The CDR3 loop is CASSIPGQGYYEQYF. CDR3 bases: TGTGCCAGTAGTATTCCTGGACAGGGTTACTACGAGCAGTACTTC.

The chain combines TRBV2 with TRBJ1-2, with 10 bases that match TRBD1. Germline CDR1 is SNHLY and CDR2 is FYNNEI. CDR3 size: 15 residues. Losses at the gene ends were 6 bases for V and 6 bases for J; bases not matched to a gene: 10. The chain's CDR3 is CASSERQGAGDGYTF. The CDR3 DNA is TGTGCCAGCAGCGAAAGACAGGGGGCGGGAGATGGCTACACCTTC.

This chain connects TRBV7-9 to TRBJ2-1; possible D gene TRBD2, 6 bases. CDR3 length equals 17 residues. Germline CDR1 reads SEHNR; CDR2 reads FQNEAQ (reference sequence). Trimming stripped 8 bases from V and 3 bases from J, with 23 bases between. Here the CDR3 reads CASSQRGAAGGYNEQFF. CDR3 bases: TGTGCCAGCTCCCAACGCGGGGCAGCTGGGGGCTACAATGAGCAGTTCTTC.

This clone has only one observation. The chain has TRBV28 and TRBJ1-3; a possible D gene is TRBD1 (6 bases). V was shortened by 2 bases and J by 2 bases, with 22 bases between the two germline ends. The CDR3 is made up of 19 amino acids. The germline CDR1 and CDR2 sequences are MDHEN and SYDVKM. Written as DNA, the CDR3 is TGTGCCAGCAGTTTACCACAGGGCGCCCCTTTCCCAGCTGGAAACACCATATATTTT. This gives the protein CASSLPQGAPFPAGNTIYF.

The chain is built from TRBV7-9 and TRBJ2-5; 8 positions match TRBD2. Germline CDR1 reads SEHNR; CDR2 reads FQNEAQ (reference sequence). The CDR3 sequence is 15 residues long. V was clipped by 1 base and J by 1 base; unmatched bases: 2. The CDR3 is CASSLGSGAQETQYF. The CDR3 DNA reads TGTGCCAGCAGCTTAGGTAGCGGGGCCCAAGAGACCCAGTACTTC.

The chain recombines TRBV12-3 or TRBV12-4 with TRBJ2-1; D perhaps matches TRBD2 (5 bases). This CDR3 comprises 11 residues. V was trimmed by 6 bases and J by 11 bases, leaving 11 bases between them. CDR3 in amino acids: CASSPTGKQFF. The DNA of the CDR3 is TGTGCCAGCAGCCCAACGGGGAAGCAGTTCTTC.

The CDR3 nucleotides are TGTGCCAGCAGCTTTCGGACAGGGGGCTTATACGAGCAGTACTTC. Encoded protein: CASSFRTGGLYEQYF. The chain uses TRBV11-2 and TRBJ2-7, with TRBD1 matching 11 bases. Germline loops: CDR1 SGHAT, CDR2 FQNNGV. Trimming at V came to 3 bases and at J to 4 bases, leaving 5 bases not matched to a gene. This CDR3 is built from 15 residues.

This chain links TRBV18 with TRBJ2-1, with 7 nucleotides matching TRBD1. The CDR3 has 17 amino acids. From germline, CDR1 is KGHSH and CDR2 LQKENI. The V gene end was trimmed by 3 bases and the J gene end by 1 base; junction bases not matched to a gene: 9. CDR3 coding DNA: TGTGCCAGCTCACCCGGACGGGGCAGGGGGTCCTACAATGAGCAGTTCTTC. Protein sequence: CASSPGRGRGSYNEQFF.